This T cell receptor beta chain was documented in a study of blood T cells in healthy people across ages. Russia was home to the donors, healthy Caucasian individuals aged roughly 6 to 100. Each sample provided at least 5 micrograms of extracted total RNA. About this clonotype: The antigen remains unidentified.

General study findings and limits: Estimated diversity across one million T cells was deemed an underestimate.

A second PCR of roughly 7 to 11 cycles used a sample-barcoded 5' primer and a J-beta primer mix. TCRdb used MiXCR to reprocess the 5' RACE reads, holding one entry per CDR3 protein. Of about 830,000 distinct CDR3 sequences detected, about 59% appear once; the ten largest clones hold roughly 25%. The sample consisted of blood. The receptor's source is a man aged 25-40 years in good health.

This chain's CDR3 is CASSARARVKETQYF. The DNA for the CDR3 is TGTGCCAGCAGTGCCAGGGCCCGGGTGAAAGAGACCCAGTACTTC. The chain has TRBV6-6 and TRBJ2-5; possibly TRBD1 for D (5 bases). The CDR3 has 15 amino acids. The germline CDR1 and CDR2 sequences are MNHNY and SVGAGI (reference sequence). V gave up 5 bases and J gave up 3 bases, with 16 bases separating them.